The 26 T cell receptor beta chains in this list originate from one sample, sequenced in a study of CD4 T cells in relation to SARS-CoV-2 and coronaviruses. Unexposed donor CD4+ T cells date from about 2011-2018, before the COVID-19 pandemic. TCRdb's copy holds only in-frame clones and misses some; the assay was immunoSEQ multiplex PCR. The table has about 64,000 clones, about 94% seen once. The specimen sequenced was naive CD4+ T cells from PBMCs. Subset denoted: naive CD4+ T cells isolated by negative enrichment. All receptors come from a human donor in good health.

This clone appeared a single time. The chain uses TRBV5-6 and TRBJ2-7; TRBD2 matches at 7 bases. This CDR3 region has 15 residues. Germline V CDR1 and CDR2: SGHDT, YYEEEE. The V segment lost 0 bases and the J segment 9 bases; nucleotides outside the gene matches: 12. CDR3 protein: CASSLDWGGSSGQYF. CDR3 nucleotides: TGTGCCAGCAGCTTGGATTGGGGCGGGAGTTCTGGGCAGTACTTC.

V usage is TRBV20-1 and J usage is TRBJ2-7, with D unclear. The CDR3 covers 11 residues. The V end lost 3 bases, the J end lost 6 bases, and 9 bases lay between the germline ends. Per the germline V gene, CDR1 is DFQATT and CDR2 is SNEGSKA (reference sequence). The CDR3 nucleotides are TGCAGTGCTAGCCCCGGGCCCGAGCAGTACTTC. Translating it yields CSASPGPEQYF.

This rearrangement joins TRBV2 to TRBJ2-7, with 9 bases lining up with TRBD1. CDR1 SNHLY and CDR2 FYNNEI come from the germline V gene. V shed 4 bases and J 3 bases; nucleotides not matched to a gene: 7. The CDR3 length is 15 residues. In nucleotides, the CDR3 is TGTGCCAGCAGTGGACGGACAGGGGTGGGCTACGAGCAGTACTTC. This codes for CASSGRTGVGYEQYF.

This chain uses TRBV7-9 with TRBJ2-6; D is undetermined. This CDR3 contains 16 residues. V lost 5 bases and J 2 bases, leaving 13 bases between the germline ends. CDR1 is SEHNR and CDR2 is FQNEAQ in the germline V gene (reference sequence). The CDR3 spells CASSPGGRAGANVLTF. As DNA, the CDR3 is TGTGCCAGCAGCCCCGGCGGACGGGCTGGGGCCAACGTCCTGACTTTC.

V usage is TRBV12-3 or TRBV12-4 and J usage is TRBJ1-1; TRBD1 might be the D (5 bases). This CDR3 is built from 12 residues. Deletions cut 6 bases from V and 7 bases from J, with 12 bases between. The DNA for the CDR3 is TGTGCCAGCAGAAAACAGGTACATGAAGCTTTCTTT. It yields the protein CASRKQVHEAFF.

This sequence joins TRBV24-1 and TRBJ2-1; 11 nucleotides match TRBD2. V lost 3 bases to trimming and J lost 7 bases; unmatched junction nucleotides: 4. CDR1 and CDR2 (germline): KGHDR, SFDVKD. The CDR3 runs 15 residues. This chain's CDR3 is CATSDPGLAENEQFF. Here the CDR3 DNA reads TGTGCCACCAGTGATCCGGGACTAGCGGAAAATGAGCAGTTCTTC.

As DNA, the CDR3 is TGTGCCAGCACCGAAGGAGGGTTGGGAAACACCATATATTTT. It specifies CASTEGGLGNTIYF. The chain links TRBV28 to TRBJ1-3; D is undetermined. This CDR3 spans 14 amino acids. V shed 7 bases and J shed 4 bases, with 14 bases lying between them. Per the germline V gene, CDR1 is MDHEN and CDR2 is SYDVKM.

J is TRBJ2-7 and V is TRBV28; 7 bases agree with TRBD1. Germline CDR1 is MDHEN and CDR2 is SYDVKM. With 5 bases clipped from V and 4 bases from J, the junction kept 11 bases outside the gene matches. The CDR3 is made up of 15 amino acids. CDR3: CASSTMDRRNYEQYF. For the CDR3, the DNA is TGTGCCAGCAGTACCATGGACAGGAGGAATTACGAGCAGTACTTC.

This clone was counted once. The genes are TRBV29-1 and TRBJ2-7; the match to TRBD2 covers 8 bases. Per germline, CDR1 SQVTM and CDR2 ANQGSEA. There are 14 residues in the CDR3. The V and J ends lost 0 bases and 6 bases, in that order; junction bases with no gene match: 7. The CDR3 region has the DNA TGCAGCGTTGAAGATAGGACTAGCTCCGGCGAGCAGTACTTC. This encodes CSVEDRTSSGEQYF.

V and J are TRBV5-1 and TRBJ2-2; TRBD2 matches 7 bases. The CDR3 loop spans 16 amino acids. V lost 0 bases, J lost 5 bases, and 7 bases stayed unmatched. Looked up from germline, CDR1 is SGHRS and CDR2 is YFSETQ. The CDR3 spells CASSLVAGVVTGELFF. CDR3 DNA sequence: TGCGCCAGCAGCTTGGTTGCGGGAGTGGTGACCGGGGAGCTGTTTTTT. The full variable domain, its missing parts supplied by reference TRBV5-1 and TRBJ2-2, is KAGVTQTPRYLIKTRGQQVTLSCSPISGHRSVSWYQQTPGQGLQFLFEYFSETQRNKGNFPGRFSGRQFSNSRSEMNVSTLELGDSALYLCASSLVAGVVTGELFFGEGSRLTVL.

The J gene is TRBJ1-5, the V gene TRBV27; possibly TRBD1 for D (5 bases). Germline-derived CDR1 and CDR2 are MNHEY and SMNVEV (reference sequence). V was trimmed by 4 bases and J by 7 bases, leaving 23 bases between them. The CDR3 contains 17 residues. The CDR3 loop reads CASSSLGGAPQRQPQHF. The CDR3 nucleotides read TGTGCCAGCAGTTCTCTAGGAGGGGCCCCCCAGAGGCAGCCCCAGCATTTT.

The CDR3 loop is CASSPGLAGTQYF. The DNA of the CDR3 is TGTGCCAGCTCACCTGGACTAGCGGGGACGCAGTACTTC. The rearrangement uses TRBV18 and TRBJ2-5, with 12 bases lining up with TRBD2. V lost 3 bases and J lost 11; bases outside the gene matches: 4. The CDR3 is made up of 13 amino acids. Germline CDR1 and CDR2: KGHSH and LQKENI. The full variable domain, its missing parts supplied by reference TRBV18 and TRBJ2-5, is NAGVMQNPRHLVRRRGQEARLRCSPMKGHSHVYWYRQLPEEGLKFMVYLQKENIIDESGMPKERFSAEFPKEGPSILRIQQVVRGDSAAYFCASSPGLAGTQYFGPGTRLLVL.

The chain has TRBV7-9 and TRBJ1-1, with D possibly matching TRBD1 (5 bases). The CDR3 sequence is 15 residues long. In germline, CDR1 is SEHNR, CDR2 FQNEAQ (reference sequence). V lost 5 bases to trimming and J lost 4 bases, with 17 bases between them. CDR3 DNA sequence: TGTGCCAGCAGCGCCTCTAGGGGTGCCGGCACTGAAGCTTTCTTT. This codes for CASSASRGAGTEAFF.

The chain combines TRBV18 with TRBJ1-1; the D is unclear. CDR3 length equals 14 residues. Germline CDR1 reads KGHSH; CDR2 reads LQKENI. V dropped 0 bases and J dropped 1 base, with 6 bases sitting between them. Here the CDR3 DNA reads TGTGCCAGCTCACCACCGACGGGGAACACTGAAGCTTTCTTT. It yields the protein CASSPPTGNTEAFF.

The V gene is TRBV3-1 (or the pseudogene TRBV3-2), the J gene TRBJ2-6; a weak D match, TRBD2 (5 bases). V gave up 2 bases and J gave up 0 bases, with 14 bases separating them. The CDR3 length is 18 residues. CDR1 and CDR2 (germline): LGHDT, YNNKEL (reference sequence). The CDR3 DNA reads TGTGCCAGCAGCCAACTCCCCGGGGAGAACTCTGGGGCCAACGTCCTGACTTTC. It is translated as CASSQLPGENSGANVLTF.

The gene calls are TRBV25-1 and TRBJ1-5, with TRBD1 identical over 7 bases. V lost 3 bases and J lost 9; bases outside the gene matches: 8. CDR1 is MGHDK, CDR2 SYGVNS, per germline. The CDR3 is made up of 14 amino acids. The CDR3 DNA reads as TGTGCCAGCAGTGACCAGGACAGGATGAGGCCCCAGCATTTT. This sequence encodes CASSDQDRMRPQHF.

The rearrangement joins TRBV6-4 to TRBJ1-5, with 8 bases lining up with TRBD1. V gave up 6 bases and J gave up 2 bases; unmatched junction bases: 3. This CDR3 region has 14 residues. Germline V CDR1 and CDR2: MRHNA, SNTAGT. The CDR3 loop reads CASSEQGGNQPQHF. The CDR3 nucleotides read TGTGCCAGCAGCGAACAGGGGGGCAATCAGCCCCAGCATTTT.

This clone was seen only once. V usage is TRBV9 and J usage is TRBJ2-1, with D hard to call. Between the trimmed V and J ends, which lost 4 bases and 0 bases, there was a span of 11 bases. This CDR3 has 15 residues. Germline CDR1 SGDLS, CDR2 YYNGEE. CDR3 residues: CASSLQSDSYNEQFF. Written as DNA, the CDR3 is TGTGCCAGCAGCCTTCAAAGCGACTCCTACAATGAGCAGTTCTTC.

CDR3 region: CASSYSPGPQETQYF. The CDR3 DNA is TGTGCCAGCAGTTACTCTCCCGGACCTCAAGAGACCCAGTACTTC. The gene calls are TRBV6-5 and TRBJ2-5; D uncertain. The CDR3 consists of 15 residues. Germline CDR1 reads MNHEY; CDR2 reads SVGAGI. V dropped 0 bases and J dropped 2 bases, with 10 bases sitting between them.

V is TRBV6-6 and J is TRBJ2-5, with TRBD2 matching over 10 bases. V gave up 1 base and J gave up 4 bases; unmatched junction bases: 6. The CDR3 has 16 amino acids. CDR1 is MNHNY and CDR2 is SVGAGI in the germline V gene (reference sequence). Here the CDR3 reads CASSYYRTSGRETQYF. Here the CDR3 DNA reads TGTGCCAGCAGTTACTATCGGACTAGCGGCCGAGAGACCCAGTACTTC.

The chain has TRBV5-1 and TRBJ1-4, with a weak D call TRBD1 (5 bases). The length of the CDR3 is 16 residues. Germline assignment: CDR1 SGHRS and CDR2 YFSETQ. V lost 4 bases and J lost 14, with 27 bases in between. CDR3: CASSRGFGASGGRLFF. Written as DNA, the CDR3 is TGCGCCAGCAGCCGTGGTTTTGGAGCGTCGGGGGGACGGCTGTTTTTT. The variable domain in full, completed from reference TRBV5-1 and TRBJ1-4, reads KAGVTQTPRYLIKTRGQQVTLSCSPISGHRSVSWYQQTPGQGLQFLFEYFSETQRNKGNFPGRFSGRQFSNSRSEMNVSTLELGDSALYLCASSRGFGASGGRLFFGSGTQLSVL.

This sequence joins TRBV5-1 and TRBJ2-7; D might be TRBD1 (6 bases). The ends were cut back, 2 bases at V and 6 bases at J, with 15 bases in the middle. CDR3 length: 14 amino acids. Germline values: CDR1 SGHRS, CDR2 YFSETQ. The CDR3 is CASSFDAPRGEQYF. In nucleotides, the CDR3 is TGCGCCAGCAGCTTTGACGCGCCCAGGGGCGAGCAGTACTTC.

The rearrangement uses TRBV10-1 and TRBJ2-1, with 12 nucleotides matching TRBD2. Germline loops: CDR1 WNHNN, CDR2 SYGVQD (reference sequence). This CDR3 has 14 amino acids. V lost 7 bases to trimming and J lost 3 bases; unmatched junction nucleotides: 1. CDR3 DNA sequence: TGCGCCAGCAAGACTAGCGGGAGCTACAATGAGCAGTTCTTC. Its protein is CASKTSGSYNEQFF.

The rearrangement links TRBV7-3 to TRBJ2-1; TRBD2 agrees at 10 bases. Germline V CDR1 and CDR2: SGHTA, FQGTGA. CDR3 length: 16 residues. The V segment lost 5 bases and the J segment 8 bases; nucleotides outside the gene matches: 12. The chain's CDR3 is CASSLPGAGGPYEQFF. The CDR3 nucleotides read TGTGCCAGCAGCCTTCCGGGAGCGGGAGGGCCCTATGAGCAGTTCTTC.

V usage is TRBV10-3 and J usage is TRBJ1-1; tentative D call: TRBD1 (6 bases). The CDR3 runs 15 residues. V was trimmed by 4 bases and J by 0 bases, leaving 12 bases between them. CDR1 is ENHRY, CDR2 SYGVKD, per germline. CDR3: CAISGGGTMNTEAFF. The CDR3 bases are TGTGCCATCAGTGGAGGGGGGACCATGAACACTGAAGCTTTCTTT.

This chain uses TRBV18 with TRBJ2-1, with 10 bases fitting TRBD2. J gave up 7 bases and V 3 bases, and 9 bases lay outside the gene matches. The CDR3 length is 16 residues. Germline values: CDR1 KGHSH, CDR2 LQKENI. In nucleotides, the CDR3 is TGTGCCAGCTCACCGCAGGGACTAGCGAGTAGGAATGAGCAGTTCTTC. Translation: CASSPQGLASRNEQFF.